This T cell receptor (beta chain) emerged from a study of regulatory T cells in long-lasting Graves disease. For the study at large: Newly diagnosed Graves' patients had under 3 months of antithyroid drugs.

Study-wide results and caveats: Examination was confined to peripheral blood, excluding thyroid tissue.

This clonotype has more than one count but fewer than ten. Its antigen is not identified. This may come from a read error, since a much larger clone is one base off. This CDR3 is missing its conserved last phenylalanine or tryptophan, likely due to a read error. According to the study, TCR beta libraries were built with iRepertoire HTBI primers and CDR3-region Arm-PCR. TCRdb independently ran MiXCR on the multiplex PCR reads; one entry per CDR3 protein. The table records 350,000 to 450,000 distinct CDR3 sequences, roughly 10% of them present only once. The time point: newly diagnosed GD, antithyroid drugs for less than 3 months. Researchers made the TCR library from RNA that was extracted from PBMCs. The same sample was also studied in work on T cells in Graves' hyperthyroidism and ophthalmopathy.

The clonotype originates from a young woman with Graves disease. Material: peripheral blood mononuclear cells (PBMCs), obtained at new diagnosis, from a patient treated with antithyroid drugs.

The CDR3 DNA reads as TGCAGTGCTCCACCAGGGGAGACTGAAGCTTTCCTT. Translation gives CSAPPGETEAFL. The chain employs TRBV20-1 and TRBJ1-1; TRBD1 is a possible D gene (6 bases). The germline V gene has CDR1 DFQATT and CDR2 SNEGSKA (reference sequence). There are 12 residues in the CDR3. The V end was cut by 5 bases, the J end by 5 bases, with 12 bases between.